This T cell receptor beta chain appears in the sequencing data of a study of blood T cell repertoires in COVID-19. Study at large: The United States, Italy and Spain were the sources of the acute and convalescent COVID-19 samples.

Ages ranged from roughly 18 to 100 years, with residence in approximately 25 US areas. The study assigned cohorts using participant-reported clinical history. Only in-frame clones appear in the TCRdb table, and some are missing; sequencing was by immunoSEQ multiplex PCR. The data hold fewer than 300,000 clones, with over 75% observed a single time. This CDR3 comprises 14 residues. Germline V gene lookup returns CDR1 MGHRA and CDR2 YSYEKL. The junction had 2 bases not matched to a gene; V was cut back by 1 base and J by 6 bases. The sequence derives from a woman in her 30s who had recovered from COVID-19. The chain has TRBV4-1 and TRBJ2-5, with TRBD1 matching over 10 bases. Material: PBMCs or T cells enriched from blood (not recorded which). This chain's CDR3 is CASSQGQGAKTQYF. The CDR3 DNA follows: TGCGCCAGCAGCCAAGGACAGGGGGCGAAGACCCAGTACTTC.